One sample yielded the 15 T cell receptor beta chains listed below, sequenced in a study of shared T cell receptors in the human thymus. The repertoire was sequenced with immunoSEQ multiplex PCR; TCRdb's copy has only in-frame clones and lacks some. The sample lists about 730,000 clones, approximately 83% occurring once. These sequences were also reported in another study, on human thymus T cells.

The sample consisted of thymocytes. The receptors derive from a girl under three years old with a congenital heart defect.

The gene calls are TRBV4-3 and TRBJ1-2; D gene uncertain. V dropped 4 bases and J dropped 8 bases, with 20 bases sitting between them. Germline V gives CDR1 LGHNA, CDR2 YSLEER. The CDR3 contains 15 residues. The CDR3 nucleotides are TGCGCCAGCAGCCCCGGCCCGGGAGATGCTCGGGGCTACACCTTC. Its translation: CASSPGPGDARGYTF.

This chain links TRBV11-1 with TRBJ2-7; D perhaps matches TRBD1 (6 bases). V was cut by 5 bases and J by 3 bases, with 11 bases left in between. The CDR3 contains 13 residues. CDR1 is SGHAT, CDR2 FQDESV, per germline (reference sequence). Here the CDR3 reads CASSPDRYYEQYF. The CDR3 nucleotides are TGTGCCAGCAGCCCAGACAGGTACTACGAGCAGTACTTC.

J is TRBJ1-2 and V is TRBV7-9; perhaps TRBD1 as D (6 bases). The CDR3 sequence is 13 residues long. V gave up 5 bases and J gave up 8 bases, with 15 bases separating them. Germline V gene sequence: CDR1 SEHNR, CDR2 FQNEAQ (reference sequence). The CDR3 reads CASSPRGGSGYTF. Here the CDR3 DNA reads TGTGCCAGCAGCCCCCGAGGGGGAAGCGGCTACACCTTC.

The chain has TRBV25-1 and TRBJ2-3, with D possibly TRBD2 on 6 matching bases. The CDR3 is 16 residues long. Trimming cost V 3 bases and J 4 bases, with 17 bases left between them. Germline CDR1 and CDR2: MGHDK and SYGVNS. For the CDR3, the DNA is TGTGCCAGCAGTGAGCTCCTGAGTGGGGAGGCAGATACGCAGTATTTT. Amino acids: CASSELLSGEADTQYF.

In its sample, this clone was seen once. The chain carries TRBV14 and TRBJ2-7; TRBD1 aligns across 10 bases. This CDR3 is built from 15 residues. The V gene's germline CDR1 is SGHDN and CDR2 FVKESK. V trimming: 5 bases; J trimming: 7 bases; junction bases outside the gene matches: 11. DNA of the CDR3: TGTGCCAGCAGCGAACCGGGACAGGGGCCGTGGGAGCAGTACTTC. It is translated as CASSEPGQGPWEQYF.

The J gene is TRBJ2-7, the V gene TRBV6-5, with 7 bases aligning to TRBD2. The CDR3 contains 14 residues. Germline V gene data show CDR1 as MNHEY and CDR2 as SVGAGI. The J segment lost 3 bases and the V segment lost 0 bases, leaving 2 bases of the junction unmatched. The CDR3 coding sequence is TGTGCCAGCAGTTACTCGCGGGGGAGCTACGAGCAGTACTTC. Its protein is CASSYSRGSYEQYF.

In DNA form, the CDR3 reads TGCGCCAGTAGACAGGATACGAACACTGAAGCTTTCTTT. This encodes CASRQDTNTEAFF. The chain is built from TRBV10-1 and TRBJ1-1, with a possible D match to TRBD1 (6 bases). Trimming cost V 9 bases and J 1 base, with 12 bases left between them. Germline V CDR1 and CDR2: WNHNN, SYGVQD (reference sequence). The CDR3 length is 13 residues.

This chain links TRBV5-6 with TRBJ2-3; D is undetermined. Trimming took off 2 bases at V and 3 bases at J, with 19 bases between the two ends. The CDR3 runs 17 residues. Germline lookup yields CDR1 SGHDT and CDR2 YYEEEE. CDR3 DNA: TGTGCCAGCAGCTTACGGCAGGCCCAATTCGCAACAGATACGCAGTATTTT. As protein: CASSLRQAQFATDTQYF.

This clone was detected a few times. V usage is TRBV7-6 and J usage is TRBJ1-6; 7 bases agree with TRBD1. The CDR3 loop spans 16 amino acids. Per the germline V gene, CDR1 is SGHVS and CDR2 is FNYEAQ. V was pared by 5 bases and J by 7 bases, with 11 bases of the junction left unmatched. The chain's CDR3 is CASSQTDRWANSPLHF. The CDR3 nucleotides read TGTGCCAGCAGCCAAACGGACAGGTGGGCAAATTCACCCCTCCACTTT.

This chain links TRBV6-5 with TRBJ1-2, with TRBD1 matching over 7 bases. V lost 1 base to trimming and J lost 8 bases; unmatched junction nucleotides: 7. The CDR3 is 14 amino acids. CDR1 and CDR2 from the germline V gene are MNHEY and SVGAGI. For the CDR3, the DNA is TGTGCCAGCAGTTACTGGGGTGGGACAGACGGCTACACCTTC. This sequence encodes CASSYWGGTDGYTF.

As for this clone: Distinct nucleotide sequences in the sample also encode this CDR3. CDR3: CASSLGGVYGYTF. The CDR3 DNA reads TGCGCCAGCAGCTTGGGGGGGGTCTATGGCTACACCTTC. The chain joins TRBV5-1 to TRBJ1-2, with D possibly being TRBD1 (5 bases). The CDR3 is 13 residues long. Trimming stripped 0 bases from V and 4 bases from J, with 7 bases between. Germline values: CDR1 SGHRS, CDR2 YFSETQ.

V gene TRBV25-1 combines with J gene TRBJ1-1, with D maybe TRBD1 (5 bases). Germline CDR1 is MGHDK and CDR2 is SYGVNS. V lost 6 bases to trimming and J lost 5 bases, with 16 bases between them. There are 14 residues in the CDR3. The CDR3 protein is CASSETGGGTEAFF. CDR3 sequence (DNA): TGTGCCAGCAGCGAAACGGGGGGAGGGACTGAAGCTTTCTTT. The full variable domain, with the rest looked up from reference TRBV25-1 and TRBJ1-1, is EADIYQTPRYLVIGTGKKITLECSQTMGHDKMYWYQQDPGMELHLIHYSYGVNSTEKGDLSSESTVSRIRTEHFPLTLESARPSHTSQYLCASSETGGGTEAFFGQGTRLTVV.

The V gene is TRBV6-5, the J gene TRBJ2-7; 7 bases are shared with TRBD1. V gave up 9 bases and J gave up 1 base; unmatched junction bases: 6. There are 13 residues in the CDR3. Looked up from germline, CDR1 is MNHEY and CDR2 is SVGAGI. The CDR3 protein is CASGTGQSYEQYF. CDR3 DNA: TGTGCCAGTGGAACGGGACAGTCCTACGAGCAGTACTTC.

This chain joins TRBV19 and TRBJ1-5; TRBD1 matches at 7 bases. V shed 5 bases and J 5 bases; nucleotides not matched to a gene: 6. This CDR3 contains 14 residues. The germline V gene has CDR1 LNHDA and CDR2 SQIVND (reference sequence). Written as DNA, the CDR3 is TGTGCCAGTAGTGACAGGGAGGTGGATCAGCCCCAGCATTTT. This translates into CASSDREVDQPQHF.

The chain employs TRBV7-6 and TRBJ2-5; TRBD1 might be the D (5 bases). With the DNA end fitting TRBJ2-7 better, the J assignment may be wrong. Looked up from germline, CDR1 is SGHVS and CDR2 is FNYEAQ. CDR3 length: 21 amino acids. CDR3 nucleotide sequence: TGTGCCAGCAGCTTATTGCCCCGGCCGGACACCCCAACTCCCAGCTCCTACGAGCAGTACTTC. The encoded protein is CASSLLPRPDTPTPSSYEQYF.